This is a list of T cell receptor beta chains from one sample in a study of T cell repertoires in cytomegalovirus infection. Their antigen targets remain unknown. MiXCR, run by TCRdb on the reads, gives a single entry per CDR3 protein. The sample lists 55,000 to 85,000 distinct CDR3 sequences, 20% to 25% occurring once. The sample consisted of CD8+ T cells from cultured PBMCs, taken from culture after CMV antigen stimulation. These receptors were taken from a human donor in good health (CMV status not recorded). Some clones in this sample may be carry-over from other donors' samples. CDR3s include the opening cysteine and the closing phenylalanine or tryptophan. The D gene is left open where the match is weak. Not all rows give a size; the values are once, few, many and, for expanded clones, a class.

v_gene,j_gene,d_gene,abundance,CDR3aa,CDR3nt
TRBV12-3/TRBV12-4,TRBJ1-1,-,-,CASSPGPAAEAFF,TGTGCCAGCAGTCCAGGGCCGGCGGCTGAAGCTTTCTTT
TRBV10-3,TRBJ1-2,-,few,CAISGTDLNYGYTF,TGTGCCATCAGTGGGACAGATCTTAACTATGGCTACACCTTC
TRBV7-2,TRBJ2-4,-,few,CASSLGPLAKNIQYF,TGTGCCAGCAGCTTGGGGCCTCTAGCCAAAAACATTCAGTACTTC
TRBV12-3/TRBV12-4,TRBJ2-1,-,-,CASSSPAVGVNEQFF,TGTGCCAGCAGTTCACCAGCTGTGGGGGTGAATGAGCAGTTCTTC
TRBV19,TRBJ2-1,TRBD2,-,CASSVGLAGPGFF,TGTGCCAGTAGTGTCGGACTAGCGGGGCCGGGGTTCTTC
TRBV27,TRBJ1-5,-,-,CASSPFPGDSNQPQHF,TGTGCCAGCAGCCCCTTCCCCGGGGATAGCAATCAGCCCCAGCATTTT
TRBV27,TRBJ2-4,TRBD1,-,CASAWTGGNIQYF,TGTGCCAGCGCATGGACAGGCGGAAACATTCAGTACTTC
TRBV6-2/TRBV6-3,TRBJ2-3,-,-,CASTPGGLGTDTQYF,TGTGCCAGCACCCCCGGAGGGCTCGGGACAGATACGCAGTATTTT
TRBV12-3/TRBV12-4,TRBJ1-1,-,few,CASSPGGVNTEAFF,TGTGCCAGCAGTCCCGGAGGAGTGAACACTGAAGCTTTCTTT
TRBV6-2/TRBV6-3,TRBJ1-5,TRBD1,few,CASSYGTGEGRQPQHF,TGTGCCAGCAGTTACGGGACAGGGGAAGGGAGACAGCCCCAGCATTTT
TRBV5-1,TRBJ2-1,TRBD2,few,CATRPGLAGGPGNEQFF,TGCGCCACCAGACCGGGACTAGCGGGGGGGCCGGGAAATGAGCAGTTCTTC
TRBV24-1,TRBJ1-5,TRBD1,few,CATSASWDSSYNQPQHF,TGTGCCACCAGTGCGTCGTGGGACAGCAGTTACAATCAGCCCCAGCATTTT
TRBV11-2,TRBJ2-2,-,-,CASGTGMAGELFF,TGTGCCAGTGGCACAGGGATGGCCGGGGAGCTGTTTTTT
TRBV7-2,TRBJ2-1,TRBD2,-,CASSSSGGALDEQFF,TGTGCCAGCAGCTCAAGCGGGGGGGCATTGGATGAGCAGTTCTTC
TRBV7-2,TRBJ2-5,-,-,CASSPVETQYF,TGTGCCAGCAGCCCGGTAGAGACCCAGTACTTC
TRBV6-5,TRBJ1-6,-,-,CASSYSGEAVALHF,TGTGCCAGCAGTTACTCTGGGGAGGCGGTGGCCCTCCACTTT
TRBV12-3/TRBV12-4,TRBJ2-7,-,-,CASSFGTPHTTYEQYF,TGTGCCAGCAGCTTCGGGACTCCTCACACCACCTACGAGCAGTACTTC
TRBV7-9,TRBJ2-1,TRBD1,-,CASSPGTGASYNEQFF,TGTGCCAGCAGCCCTGGGACAGGGGCGTCCTACAATGAGCAGTTCTTC
TRBV4-1,TRBJ2-2,-,-,CASYSAVTGELFF,TGCGCCAGCTACAGCGCGGTCACCGGGGAGCTGTTTTTT
TRBV7-6,TRBJ2-1,-,-,CASSSVTPNEQFF,TGTGCCAGCAGCTCGGTCACCCCCAATGAGCAGTTCTTC
TRBV6-2/TRBV6-3,TRBJ2-1,-,few,CASSLGGANEQFF,TGTGCCAGCAGTCTGGGGGGTGCGAATGAGCAGTTCTTC
TRBV6-6,TRBJ2-5,TRBD1,-,CASSTFTGVLETQYF,TGTGCCAGCAGTACTTTCACAGGGGTGCTCGAGACCCAGTACTTC
TRBV3-1,TRBJ1-1,-,few,CASSQDHSKSRNTEAFF,TGTGCCAGCAGCCAAGATCATAGTAAGTCGCGGAACACTGAAGCTTTCTTT
TRBV13,TRBJ2-3,-,-,CASSSRLIDADTQYF,TGTGCCAGCAGCTCCCGACTTATCGACGCAGATACGCAGTATTTT
TRBV6-5,TRBJ1-2,-,-,CASKDSYGYTF,TGTGCCAGTAAGGACAGTTACGGCTACACCTTC
TRBV11-2,TRBJ2-1,-,-,CASIGPSYNEQFF,TGTGCCAGCATAGGACCTAGTTACAATGAGCAGTTCTTC
TRBV27,TRBJ1-4,-,-,CASSFYTNEKLFF,TGTGCCAGCAGTTTTTACACTAATGAAAAACTGTTTTTT
TRBV6-5,TRBJ1-5,-,-,CASSWLINQPQHF,TGTGCCAGCAGTTGGCTGATCAATCAGCCCCAGCATTTT
TRBV12-3/TRBV12-4,TRBJ2-1,TRBD1,-,CASSSWDRGRDNEQFF,TGTGCCAGCAGTTCCTGGGACAGGGGGCGTGATAATGAGCAGTTCTTC
TRBV4-1,TRBJ2-1,TRBD2,-,CASSQDPGGLINEQFF,TGCGCCAGCAGCCAAGATCCGGGGGGGCTCATCAATGAGCAGTTCTTC
TRBV12-3/TRBV12-4,TRBJ1-6,-,few,CASSLGGGSYNSPLHF,TGTGCCAGCAGTTTAGGCGGGGGCTCCTATAATTCACCCCTCCACTTT
TRBV12-5,TRBJ1-2,TRBD1,many,CASGSSDRPFFF,TGTGCTAGTGGTTCCTCGGACAGGCCTTTCTTCTTC
TRBV7-6,TRBJ1-1,TRBD1,many,CASSLGRIAGGNTEAFF,TGTGCCAGCAGCTTAGGGAGGATTGCAGGGGGGAACACTGAAGCTTTCTTT
TRBV6-1,TRBJ2-1,TRBD2,-,CASTELAGESSYNEQFF,TGTGCCAGCACTGAACTAGCGGGGGAAAGCTCCTACAATGAGCAGTTCTTC
TRBV7-9,TRBJ1-5,-,few,CASKGEGYNQPQHF,TGTGCCAGCAAAGGGGAGGGCTACAATCAGCCCCAGCATTTT
TRBV7-2,TRBJ2-7,-,-,CAISLAGLIYEQYF,TGTGCCATCAGCTTAGCAGGACTTATCTACGAGCAGTACTTC
TRBV6-2/TRBV6-3,TRBJ2-5,-,-,CASSYLTGQETQYF,TGTGCCAGCAGTTACTTGACGGGCCAAGAGACCCAGTACTTC
TRBV5-5,TRBJ1-1,-,few,CASSWGAEAFF,TGTGCCAGCAGCTGGGGCGCAGAAGCTTTCTTT
TRBV7-9,TRBJ1-1,-,-,CASSLAMGMGEAFF,TGTGCCAGCAGCCTGGCGATGGGGATGGGTGAAGCTTTCTTT
TRBV7-2,TRBJ2-4,TRBD2,-,CASSLGVGGNIQYF,TGTGCCAGCAGCTTAGGGGTGGGGGGGAACATTCAGTACTTC
TRBV7-9,TRBJ2-1,TRBD2,-,CASRRSGGPTPSRSYNEQFF,TGTGCCAGCAGACGTAGCGGGGGGCCCACACCGAGCCGATCCTACAATGAGCAGTTCTTC
TRBV28,TRBJ1-5,-,-,CASSWGLDQPQHF,TGTGCCAGCAGTTGGGGTCTAGATCAGCCCCAGCATTTT
TRBV6-6,TRBJ1-1,-,once,CASSDGGYAEAFF,TGTGCCAGCAGTGACGGCGGGTACGCTGAAGCTTTCTTT
TRBV7-9,TRBJ1-1,TRBD1,-,CASSFPGQLMNTEAFF,TGTGCCAGCAGCTTTCCGGGACAGCTTATGAACACTGAAGCTTTCTTT
TRBV12-5,TRBJ2-5,-,-,CASGCRDLQETQYF,TGTGCTAGTGGTTGCCGGGACCTGCAAGAGACCCAGTACTTC
TRBV7-6,TRBJ2-7,-,few,CASSLRGEYEQYF,TGTGCCAGCAGCTTGAGAGGGGAGTACGAGCAGTACTTC
TRBV6-2/TRBV6-3,TRBJ2-5,-,-,CASGQGETQYF,TGTGCCAGCGGCCAAGGGGAGACCCAGTACTTC
TRBV7-9,TRBJ2-5,-,-,CASRAGTSGDQYF,TGTGCCAGCAGGGCAGGCACCTCAGGAGACCAGTACTTC
TRBV12-3/TRBV12-4,TRBJ1-1,-,few,CASSPRHLNTEAFF,TGTGCCAGCAGTCCCCGGCACTTGAACACTGAAGCTTTCTTT
TRBV12-3/TRBV12-4,TRBJ2-5,TRBD1,-,CASSSNTGALGETQYF,TGTGCCAGCAGTTCCAACACAGGGGCCCTTGGGGAGACCCAGTACTTC
TRBV4-1,TRBJ1-5,-,-,CASSQAHLSNQPQHF,TGCGCCAGCAGCCAAGCCCATCTTAGCAATCAGCCCCAGCATTTT
TRBV6-1,TRBJ1-2,-,-,CASSPQGGGNYGYTF,TGTGCCAGCAGCCCCCAGGGTGGCGGAAACTATGGCTACACCTTC
TRBV7-2,TRBJ1-3,-,few,CASKNIAYKLEEDTIYF,TGTGCCAGCAAAAATATAGCTTACAAGCTCGAGGAGGACACCATATATTTT
TRBV12-5,TRBJ2-1,TRBD1,few,CASAFGQGAYNEQFF,TGTGCTAGTGCTTTTGGACAGGGGGCCTACAATGAGCAGTTCTTC
TRBV20-1,TRBJ2-3,-,-,CSARSQVIWDRTTDTQYF,TGCAGTGCCCGATCCCAAGTTATTTGGGACCGAACTACAGATACGCAGTATTTT
TRBV7-9,TRBJ2-7,TRBD1,-,CASSDGGQGSYEQYF,TGTGCCAGCAGCGATGGAGGACAGGGGTCCTACGAGCAGTACTTC
TRBV7-6,TRBJ1-4,-,few,CASSLGMMEKLFF,TGTGCCAGCAGCTTAGGGATGATGGAAAAACTGTTTTTT
TRBV30,TRBJ2-2,TRBD2,many,CAWRSGGGDTGELFF,TGTGCCTGGAGGTCGGGGGGGGGCGACACCGGGGAGCTGTTTTTT
TRBV5-8,TRBJ2-1,TRBD2,few,CASSPGGEYNEQFF,TGTGCCAGCAGCCCTGGGGGGGAGTACAATGAGCAGTTCTTC
TRBV27,TRBJ1-1,-,-,CASSLGRDTEAFF,TGTGCCAGCAGTTTAGGGAGGGACACTGAAGCTTTCTTT